This TCR beta chain appears in the sequencing data of a study of blood T cell repertoires in COVID-19. The germline V and J ends were trimmed by 5 bases and 0 bases, with 20 bases remaining between them. The germline gives CDR1 LGHDT, CDR2 YNNKEL (reference sequence). This CDR3 contains 17 residues. TCRdb's table, derived via immunoSEQ multiplex PCR, lists solely in-frame clones and lacks some. Among approximately 140,000 clones listed, around nine tenths were seen once. The source material was PBMCs or T cells enriched from blood (not recorded which). The V gene is TRBV3-1 (or the pseudogene TRBV3-2), the J gene TRBJ2-7; D unresolved. This TCR was sampled from a woman aged 50 to 60 who had recovered from COVID-19. Written as DNA, the CDR3 is TGTGCCAGCAGCGAAGCGAAAGCACCCCTGAGCTCCTACGAGCAGTACTTC. Residues: CASSEAKAPLSSYEQYF.